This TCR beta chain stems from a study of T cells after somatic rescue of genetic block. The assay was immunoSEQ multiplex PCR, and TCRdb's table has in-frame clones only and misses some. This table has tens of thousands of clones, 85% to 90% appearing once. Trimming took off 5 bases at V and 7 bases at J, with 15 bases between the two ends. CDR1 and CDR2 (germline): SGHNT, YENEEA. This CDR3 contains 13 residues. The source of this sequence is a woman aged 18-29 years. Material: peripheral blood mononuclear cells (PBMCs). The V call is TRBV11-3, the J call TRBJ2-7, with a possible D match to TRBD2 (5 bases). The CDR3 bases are TGTGCCAGCAGCCTCGGGGTGGACTTAGAGCAGTACTTC. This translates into CASSLGVDLEQYF.